A selection of T cell receptor beta chains follows, all from one sample in a study of blood T cell repertoires in COVID-19. Only in-frame clones appear in the TCRdb table, and some are missing; sequencing was by immunoSEQ multiplex PCR. The profile shows approximately 220,000 clones, 85% of them singletons. The sample comprised PBMCs or T cells enriched from blood (not recorded which). These receptors all come from a man aged 40-49 years who had recovered from COVID-19. Both conserved end residues are part of each CDR3. D genes are given only for firm matches. Not all rows give a size; the values are once, few, many and, for expanded clones, a class.

J: TRBJ2-3; length: 14; V: TRBV7-2; size: once; D: -; DNA: TGTGCCAGCAGCTTAGTGTCGGGGGCAGATACGCAGTATTTT; CDR3: CASSLVSGADTQYF
J: TRBJ1-1; length: 14; V: TRBV27; size: once; D: TRBD1; DNA: TGTGCCAGCAGTTTAGCGGGGACAGCCACTGAAGCTTTCTTT; CDR3: CASSLAGTATEAFF
J: TRBJ1-2; length: 14; V: TRBV24-1; size: -; D: TRBD1; DNA: TGTGCCACCAGTGATCCGGGACAGGGATTCGGCTACACCTTC; CDR3: CATSDPGQGFGYTF
J: TRBJ2-5; length: 13; V: TRBV18; size: -; D: TRBD1; DNA: TGTGCCAGCTCATCGGGACAGGGGTCGACCCAGTACTTC; CDR3: CASSSGQGSTQYF
J: TRBJ2-1; length: 15; V: TRBV24-1; size: -; D: -; DNA: TGTGCCACCAGTGATTTTCCCCAGGGGTACAATGAGCAGTTCTTC; CDR3: CATSDFPQGYNEQFF
J: TRBJ2-1; length: 14; V: TRBV4-2; size: -; D: -; DNA: TGTGCCAGCAGCCAAGTGGCAAAAGGGGATGAGCAGTTCTTC; CDR3: CASSQVAKGDEQFF
J: TRBJ1-4; length: 15; V: TRBV5-1; size: -; D: -; DNA: TGCGCCAGCAGCCTCCGGGACACAACTAATGAAAAACTGTTTTTT; CDR3: CASSLRDTTNEKLFF
J: TRBJ2-7; length: 16; V: TRBV29-1; size: -; D: TRBD2; DNA: TGCAGCGTTAAGGGACTAGCGGGAGGGGAAACCTACGAGCAGTACTTC; CDR3: CSVKGLAGGETYEQYF
J: TRBJ2-1; length: 16; V: TRBV5-1; size: -; D: -; DNA: TGCGCCAGCAGCCCGGCACGGGGGAGCTCCTACAATGAGCAGTTCTTC; CDR3: CASSPARGSSYNEQFF
J: TRBJ2-7; length: 14; V: TRBV30; size: -; D: TRBD1; DNA: TGTGCCTGGAGTTCACGGGACAGGGAGGCGAAGCAGTACTTC; CDR3: CAWSSRDREAKQYF
J: TRBJ2-2; length: 19; V: TRBV7-6; size: -; D: -; DNA: TGTGCCAGCAGCTTTCTAATAGGACCAACTAGCCCGAACACCGGGGAGCTGTTTTTT; CDR3: CASSFLIGPTSPNTGELFF
J: TRBJ2-2; length: 12; V: TRBV10-3; size: -; D: -; DNA: TGTGCCATCGCGTCGGGGACCGGGGAGCTGTTTTTT; CDR3: CAIASGTGELFF
J: TRBJ2-2; length: 16; V: TRBV10-3; size: -; D: TRBD1; DNA: TGTGCCATCAGTGACGTTCAGGACAGGGACACCGGGGAGCTGTTTTTT; CDR3: CAISDVQDRDTGELFF
J: TRBJ2-7; length: 14; V: TRBV5-4; size: -; D: TRBD2; DNA: TGTGCCAGCAGCTTGTCTAGCGGGAACTACGAGCAGTACTTC; CDR3: CASSLSSGNYEQYF
J: TRBJ2-7; length: 17; V: TRBV5-1; size: -; D: TRBD2; DNA: TGCGCCAGCAGCTGGGGGGCGGGAGGGCCCTCGGGGTACGAGCAGTACTTC; CDR3: CASSWGAGGPSGYEQYF
J: TRBJ1-5; length: 12; V: TRBV28; size: -; D: -; DNA: TGTGCCAGCAGCCCAGGCAATCAGCCCCAGCATTTT; CDR3: CASSPGNQPQHF
J: TRBJ1-1; length: 15; V: TRBV5-4; size: -; D: -; DNA: TGTGCCAGCAGCTTGGAAAACGGAGCGGGTATGGTAGCTTTCTTT; CDR3: CASSLENGAGMVAFF
J: TRBJ2-1; length: 13; V: TRBV28; size: -; D: TRBD2; DNA: TGTGCCTCGGCGGGAGGGCCTTTGAATGAGCAGTTCTTC; CDR3: CASAGGPLNEQFF
J: TRBJ2-3; length: 16; V: TRBV28; size: -; D: TRBD2; DNA: TGTGCCAGCAGTTTGAACCCAGCGGGAGGGCCAGATACGCAGTATTTT; CDR3: CASSLNPAGGPDTQYF
J: TRBJ1-2; length: 11; V: TRBV19; size: -; D: -; DNA: TGTGCCAGTAGTTTGCGGGGGGGCTACACCTTC; CDR3: CASSLRGGYTF
J: TRBJ2-3; length: 14; V: TRBV28; size: -; D: -; DNA: TGTGCCATCCTGGAAGCGGGACAACAAGATACGCAGTATTTT; CDR3: CAILEAGQQDTQYF
J: TRBJ2-3; length: 17; V: TRBV29-1; size: -; D: TRBD1; DNA: TGCAGCATATGTAATGGTCGGGCAGGGGGAAACACAGATACGCAGTATTTT; CDR3: CSICNGRAGGNTDTQYF
J: TRBJ2-1; length: 14; V: TRBV2; size: -; D: -; DNA: TGTGCCAGCAGTGTTTTAGCAGGGCAGGGTGAGCAGTTCTTC; CDR3: CASSVLAGQGEQFF
J: TRBJ2-7; length: 14; V: TRBV5-1; size: -; D: -; DNA: TGCGCCAGCAGCTTACAGGGAAGGCAAGACGAGCAGTACTTC; CDR3: CASSLQGRQDEQYF
J: TRBJ2-3; length: 15; V: TRBV4-3; size: -; D: TRBD2; DNA: TGCGCCAGCAGTTCTACTAGCGGGAGTGGGAATACGCAGTATTTT; CDR3: CASSSTSGSGNTQYF
J: TRBJ2-3; length: 17; V: TRBV10-1; size: -; D: TRBD2; DNA: TGCGCCAGCAGTGAGGTGGGACTAGCGGGCCGCACAGATACGCAGTATTTT; CDR3: CASSEVGLAGRTDTQYF